What follows are 13 T cell receptor beta chains derived from one specimen sequenced in a study of blood T cell repertoires in COVID-19. The method was immunoSEQ multiplex PCR; TCRdb's version includes in-frame clones alone and lacks a portion of them. Here the sample spans over 65,000 clones, approximately 90% being singletons. Sample: peripheral blood. Receptors were obtained from a man aged 50 to 59 with active or convalescent COVID-19.

The CDR3 protein is CASRLGEAEAFF. CDR3 in DNA: TGTGCCAGCAGACTAGGGGAGGCTGAAGCTTTCTTT. This chain links TRBV3-1 (or the pseudogene TRBV3-2) with TRBJ1-1, with D perhaps TRBD1 (5 bases). CDR3 length: 12 residues. V lost 6 bases and J 6 bases, leaving 11 bases between the germline ends. The germline V gene encodes CDR1 LGHDT and CDR2 YNNKEL (reference sequence).

This chain joins TRBV10-2 and TRBJ1-5, with TRBD1 matching over 10 bases. This CDR3 region has 15 residues. Germline CDR1 reads WSHSY; CDR2 reads SAAADI. V gave up 6 bases and J gave up 3 bases; unmatched junction bases: 5. CDR3 protein: CASRDRGTNNQPQHF. The CDR3 DNA follows: TGCGCCAGCAGGGACAGGGGGACTAACAATCAGCCCCAGCATTTT.

CDR3 protein: CASSPQGSNEKLFF. As DNA, the CDR3 is TGTGCCAGCAGTCCTCAGGGGTCTAATGAAAAACTGTTTTTT. The J gene is TRBJ1-4, the V gene TRBV6-5; weak D call: TRBD1 (6 bases). The germline V gene has CDR1 MNHEY and CDR2 SVGAGI. V was shortened by 5 bases and J by 3 bases, with 10 bases between the two germline ends. The CDR3 is made up of 14 amino acids.

The V gene is TRBV19, the J gene TRBJ1-3; D gene uncertain. Trimming removed 7 bases at V and 4 bases at J, with 17 bases between. Per the germline V gene, CDR1 is LNHDA and CDR2 is SQIVND (reference sequence). This CDR3 is built from 15 residues. The CDR3 bases are TGTGCCAGTACCAATGAGGCAATCCGGGGAAACACCATATATTTT. It is translated as CASTNEAIRGNTIYF.

This clone showed up just a few times. V usage is TRBV6-2 or TRBV6-3 and J usage is TRBJ1-2; TRBD1 matches 9 bases. Germline CDR1 and CDR2: MNHEY and SVGEGT. This CDR3 has 13 residues. The V segment lost 4 bases and the J segment 8 bases; nucleotides outside the gene matches: 5. CDR3 loop: CASSSAGTGGYTF. The CDR3 bases are TGTGCCAGCAGTTCCGCCGGGACAGGGGGCTACACCTTC.

A single count supports this clone. The chain couples TRBV21-1 to TRBJ2-5; the tabulated D call, TRBD2, remains unverified against the DNA. TRBV21-1 is classified as a pseudogene. This CDR3 has 16 amino acids. Here the CDR3 DNA reads TGTGCCAGCAGCAAATATCTCCTAGCGGGGGAAGAGACCCAGTACTTC. Its translation: CASSKYLLAGEETQYF.

The chain couples TRBV19 to TRBJ1-5, with 11 positions matching TRBD1. CDR1 is LNHDA and CDR2 is SQIVND in the germline V gene (reference sequence). The CDR3 runs to 16 residues. The ends lost 6 bases at V and 6 bases at J; junction bases unmatched: 10. The CDR3 loop is CASRQPGQGEIQPQHF. For the CDR3, the DNA is TGTGCCAGTAGGCAGCCGGGACAGGGGGAGATTCAGCCCCAGCATTTT.

The chain combines TRBV5-1 with TRBJ2-5; tentative D call: TRBD1 (5 bases). This CDR3 has 13 amino acids. Trimming took off 5 bases at V and 1 base at J, with 9 bases between the two ends. Germline V gene sequence: CDR1 SGHRS, CDR2 YFSETQ. CDR3 region: CASRVTGQETQYF. In DNA, the CDR3 is TGCGCCAGCAGAGTTACAGGCCAAGAGACCCAGTACTTC.

CDR3 sequence: CASSPSSPGEFYGYTF. The CDR3, as DNA: TGTGCCAGCAGCCCCTCCAGTCCGGGGGAATTCTATGGCTACACCTTC. This chain joins TRBV11-2 and TRBJ1-2, with a possible D match to TRBD1 (5 bases). This CDR3 has 16 residues. Trimming took off 5 bases at V and 4 bases at J, with 20 bases between the two ends. The germline gives CDR1 SGHAT, CDR2 FQNNGV.

The V call is TRBV19, the J call TRBJ1-1, with D possibly matching TRBD1 (5 bases). Trimming took 1 base from V and 0 from J, leaving 9 bases between them. The V gene's germline CDR1 is LNHDA and CDR2 SQIVND (reference sequence). The CDR3 runs to 15 residues. The CDR3 sequence: CASSIAGGLNTEAFF. In nucleotides, the CDR3 is TGTGCCAGTAGTATAGCGGGGGGACTGAACACTGAAGCTTTCTTT.

This CDR3 is CAIGGDVREQYF. DNA for the CDR3: TGTGCCATCGGGGGGGATGTGCGGGAGCAGTACTTC. The J gene is TRBJ2-7, the V gene TRBV10-3, with 7 nucleotides matching TRBD2. V lost 8 bases, J lost 7 bases, and 8 bases stayed unmatched. The CDR3 extends over 12 amino acids. In germline, CDR1 is ENHRY, CDR2 SYGVKD.

This clone was picked up one time. The gene calls are TRBV6-5 and TRBJ2-5, with D possibly matching TRBD1 (7 bases). Germline loops: CDR1 MNHEY, CDR2 SVGAGI. The CDR3 contains 16 residues. The V end was cut by 0 bases, the J end by 5 bases, with 16 bases between. CDR3 DNA: TGTGCCAGCAGTTACTCGAGTCAGGGGGGCCGGGAGACCCAGTACTTC. Its protein product is CASSYSSQGGRETQYF.

The genes are TRBV10-1 and TRBJ2-5; D may be TRBD2 (5 bases). V lost 2 bases and J 4 bases, leaving 8 bases between the germline ends. This CDR3 region has 13 residues. Per germline, CDR1 WNHNN and CDR2 SYGVQD (reference sequence). CDR3 residues: CASSERGAETQYF. In DNA, the CDR3 is TGCGCCAGCAGTGAGCGGGGAGCAGAGACCCAGTACTTC.